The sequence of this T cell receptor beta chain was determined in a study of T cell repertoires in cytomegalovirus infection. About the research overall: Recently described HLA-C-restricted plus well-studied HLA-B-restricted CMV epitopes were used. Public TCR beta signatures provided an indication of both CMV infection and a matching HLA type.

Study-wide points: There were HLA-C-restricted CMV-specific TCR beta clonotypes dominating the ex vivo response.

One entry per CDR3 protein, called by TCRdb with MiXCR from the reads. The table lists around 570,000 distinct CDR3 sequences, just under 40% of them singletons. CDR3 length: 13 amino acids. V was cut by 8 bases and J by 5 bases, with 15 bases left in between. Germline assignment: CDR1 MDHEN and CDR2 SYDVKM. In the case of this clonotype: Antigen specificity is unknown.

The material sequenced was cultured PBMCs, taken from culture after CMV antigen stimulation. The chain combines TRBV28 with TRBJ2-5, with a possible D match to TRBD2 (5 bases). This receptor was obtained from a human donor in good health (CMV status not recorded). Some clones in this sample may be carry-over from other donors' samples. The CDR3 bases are TGTGCCAGCTCCCGGTCCGGGGATGAGACCCAGTACTTC. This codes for CASSRSGDETQYF. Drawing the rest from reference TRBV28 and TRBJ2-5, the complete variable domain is DVKVTQSSRYLVKRTGEKVFLECVQDMDHENMFWYRQDPGLGLRLIYFSYDVKMKEKGDIPEGYSVSREKKERFSLILESASTNQTSMYLCASSRSGDETQYFGPGTRLLVL.